The rows below give T cell receptor beta chains drawn from one sample of a study of control samples from healthy donors and cancer patients. The table came from immunoSEQ multiplex PCR; TCRdb's copy has only in-frame clones and leaves some out. The sample includes around 160,000 clones, roughly 93% seen only once; the top ten take approximately 5.7%. The sample consisted of blood. The receptors were sampled from a young man in good health. CDR3s include the opening cysteine and the closing phenylalanine or tryptophan. The D gene is left open where the match is weak. Size is omitted from some rows. Given values are once, few, many or a class for expanded clones.

j_gene,d_gene,v_gene,abundance,CDR3aa,CDR3nt
TRBJ1-6,-,TRBV21-1,-,CASSARQGRNSPLHF,TGTGCCAGCAGCGCCCGACAGGGGCGTAATTCACCCCTCCACTTT
TRBJ2-2,TRBD1,TRBV27,-,CASFKTRGTGGAGELFF,TGTGCCAGCTTCAAGACCCGAGGGACAGGGGGAGCCGGGGAGCTGTTTTTT
TRBJ2-1,TRBD2,TRBV3-1/TRBV3-2,-,CASSQEVGTSGTAGFF,TGTGCCAGCAGCCAAGAAGTGGGGACTAGCGGCACTGCGGGGTTCTTC
TRBJ2-5,-,TRBV7-9,-,CASSLAFRYQETQYF,TGTGCCAGCAGCTTAGCATTTAGGTACCAAGAGACCCAGTACTTC
TRBJ1-5,TRBD1,TRBV10-3,-,CAISESDRGGHQPQHF,TGTGCCATCAGTGAGTCTGACAGGGGTGGACATCAGCCCCAGCATTTT
TRBJ2-1,-,TRBV29-1,-,CSVEIGVTTDNEQFF,TGCAGCGTTGAAATCGGGGTCACTACGGACAATGAGCAGTTCTTC
TRBJ2-2,-,TRBV11-2,-,CASSQIGAGTGELFF,TGTGCCAGCAGCCAAATAGGCGCAGGGACCGGGGAGCTGTTTTTT
TRBJ1-6,-,TRBV25-1,-,CASSPGERADSPLHF,TGTGCCAGCAGTCCCGGGGAGCGGGCCGATTCACCCCTCCACTTT
TRBJ1-4,-,TRBV5-1,once,CASSLGGQVEANEKLFF,TGCGCCAGCAGCTTGGGGGGGCAAGTCGAGGCTAATGAAAAACTGTTTTTT
TRBJ2-6,-,TRBV7-9,-,CASSYAGANVLTF,TGTGCCAGCAGCTATGCTGGGGCCAACGTCCTGACTTTC
TRBJ1-6,-,TRBV3-1/TRBV3-2,-,CASSPTGEGNSPLHF,TGTGCCAGCAGCCCGACCGGCGAAGGAAATTCACCCCTCCACTTT
TRBJ2-2,-,TRBV9,-,CASSSPRGGPNTGELFF,TGTGCCAGCAGCTCACCCCGAGGAGGGCCGAACACCGGGGAGCTGTTTTTT
TRBJ1-4,-,TRBV19,-,CASSSLGQSYEKLFF,TGTGCCAGTAGCTCCCTCGGACAGTCGTATGAAAAACTGTTTTTT
TRBJ2-6,-,TRBV7-9,-,CASSLVSGANVLTF,TGTGCCAGCAGCTTAGTCTCTGGGGCCAACGTCCTGACTTTC
TRBJ1-6,-,TRBV5-1,-,CASSEGRSSYNSPLHF,TGCGCCAGCTCGGAAGGGCGGAGCTCCTATAATTCACCCCTCCACTTT
TRBJ1-2,-,TRBV5-1,-,CASTLSGTAYGYTF,TGCGCCAGCACCCTATCCGGGACTGCCTATGGCTACACCTTC
TRBJ2-5,-,TRBV7-2,-,CASSWTSRGWETQYF,TGTGCCAGCAGCTGGACTTCAAGGGGGTGGGAGACCCAGTACTTC
TRBJ1-6,-,TRBV7-9,-,CASSFQERNSPLHF,TGTGCCAGCAGCTTTCAGGAGAGAAATTCACCCCTCCACTTT
TRBJ1-1,-,TRBV29-1,-,CSVRSQGYRWGDTEAFF,TGCAGCGTTAGGTCGCAAGGATATCGCTGGGGGGACACTGAAGCTTTCTTT
TRBJ2-7,-,TRBV2,-,CARRDRAYEQYF,TGTGCCAGGCGGGACAGAGCCTACGAGCAGTACTTC